The clone carrying this TCR beta chain was picked up many times. This record belongs to a study of human T cells and chemical hapten exposure. Specified time point: patch test 2, 6 weeks after DPC sensitization. Indicated treatment: therapeutic diphenylcyclopropenone sensitization with weekly scalp DPC. Per the germline V gene, CDR1 is MNHEY and CDR2 is SVGAGI. V dropped 0 bases and J dropped 7 bases, with 15 bases sitting between them. The CDR3 covers 15 residues. MiXCR, run by TCRdb on the RACE reads, gives a single entry per CDR3 protein. Among a few hundred thousand distinct CDR3 sequences listed, 6% to 7% were seen once.

The TCR was taken from a young woman with alopecia areata. Some clones in this sample may be carry-over from other donors' samples. This sequence joins TRBV6-5 and TRBJ1-1; D remains ambiguous. The specimen comprised whole blood, sampled in connection with sensitization to the hapten diphenylcyclopropenone (DPC). CDR3 sequence: CASSYSFRGDVEAFF. The CDR3 coding sequence is TGTGCCAGCAGTTACTCGTTTCGTGGAGATGTTGAAGCTTTCTTT.